Below, one TCR beta chain is given with its context. These data are taken from a study of blood T cell repertoires in COVID-19. Study details: The study drew acute and convalescent COVID-19 samples from the United States, Italy and Spain. T cells, B-cell-depleted T cells, or PBMCs supplied cDNA or gDNA.

Authors' methods: Amplifying reference gene primers gave estimates of nucleated cell counts. The repertoire was sequenced with immunoSEQ multiplex PCR; TCRdb's copy has only in-frame clones and lacks some. The DNA was the basis for D and trimming; V, J and clone size are from that table. The table lists 200,000 to 300,000 clones, over 75% of them singletons, with over 1.5% in the top ten. The CDR3 totals 13 residues. CDR1 is LNHDA and CDR2 is SQIVND in the germline V gene (reference sequence). Trimming pared 3 bases from V and 5 bases from J, leaving 8 bases between. The sample comprised PBMCs or T cells enriched from blood (not recorded which). This clonotype originated in a man in his forties who had recovered from COVID-19. The V and J genes are TRBV19 and TRBJ1-5, with D possibly matching TRBD1 (6 bases). The CDR3 bases are TGTGCCAGTAGTATGCCAGGGGATCAGCCCCAGCATTTT. Residues: CASSMPGDQPQHF.